The 29 T cell receptor beta chains in this list originate from one sample, sequenced in a study of human T cells and chemical hapten exposure. TCRdb re-called the RACE reads through MiXCR, storing one row per CDR3 protein. The table has 95,000 to 150,000 distinct CDR3 sequences, 11% seen once. The time point here: patch test 3, about 24 weeks after DPC sensitization. This sample's treatment: therapeutic diphenylcyclopropenone sensitization with weekly scalp DPC. The sample here was whole blood, taken in connection with sensitization to the hapten diphenylcyclopropenone (DPC). Every receptor here comes from a woman between 50 and 59 years old with alopecia areata. Some clones in this sample may be carry-over from other donors' samples.

This chain uses TRBV30 with TRBJ2-3, with D unresolved. V gave up 2 bases and J gave up 0 bases, with 6 bases separating them. Germline CDR1 GTSNPN, CDR2 SVGIG (reference sequence). This CDR3 spans 13 amino acids. CDR3 amino acids: CAWSSVSTDTQYF. CDR3 DNA sequence: TGTGCCTGGAGTAGCGTGAGCACAGATACGCAGTATTTT.

There are a few counts of this clonotype. The V and J genes are TRBV12-5 and TRBJ1-5, with D uncertain. This CDR3 has 14 residues. Between the trimmed V and J ends, which lost 2 bases and 9 bases, there was a span of 14 bases. Per germline, CDR1 LGHNT and CDR2 FRNRAP. The chain's CDR3 is CASGLLVAGRPQHF. The DNA for the CDR3 is TGTGCTAGTGGTTTGTTGGTTGCCGGGAGGCCCCAGCATTTT.

This clonotype was observed at least ten times. J is TRBJ2-3 and V is TRBV9; TRBD2 matches 12 bases. The CDR3 is 15 amino acids. Germline trimming cut 0 bases from V and 4 bases from J; bases unmatched to any gene: 0. Germline CDR1 SGDLS, CDR2 YYNGEE. Written as DNA, the CDR3 is TGTGCCAGCAGCGTAGCTAGCGGGAGGGCAGATACGCAGTATTTT. Translation: CASSVASGRADTQYF.

This clonotype was observed a handful of times. The chain employs TRBV19 and TRBJ2-7; 13 nucleotides align to TRBD2. This CDR3 comprises 18 residues. Germline V gene data show CDR1 as LNHDA and CDR2 as SQIVND (reference sequence). The ends lost 1 base at V and 4 bases at J; junction bases unmatched: 10. The CDR3 region has the DNA TGTGCCAGTAGTATAGCGATGACTAGCGGGAGGATCGTTTACGAGCAGTACTTC. This translates into CASSIAMTSGRIVYEQYF. Combining the CDR3 with reference TRBV19 and TRBJ2-7 gives the whole variable domain DGGITQSPKYLFRKEGQNVTLSCEQNLNHDAMYWYRQDPGQGLRLIYYSQIVNDFQKGDIAEGYSVSREKKESFPLTVTSAQKNPTAFYLCASSIAMTSGRIVYEQYFGPGTRLTVT.

V and J are TRBV7-9 and TRBJ2-3; D is ambiguous. In germline, CDR1 is SEHNR, CDR2 FQNEAQ (reference sequence). CDR3 length: 14 amino acids. The V end lost 3 bases, the J end lost 2 bases, and 9 bases lay between the germline ends. The CDR3 DNA reads as TGTGCCAGCAGCTTCCGAGACCTCACAGATACGCAGTATTTT. The encoded protein is CASSFRDLTDTQYF.

This clonotype was observed a handful of times. CDR3 protein: CASSLWAGGPYNEQFF. The CDR3 DNA reads as TGCGCCAGCAGCCTTTGGGCGGGGGGCCCCTACAATGAGCAGTTCTTC. The chain uses TRBV5-1 and TRBJ2-1, with TRBD2 identical over 8 bases. This CDR3 contains 16 residues. The V gene's germline CDR1 is SGHRS and CDR2 YFSETQ. The ends lost 4 bases at V and 2 bases at J; junction bases unmatched: 8.

The V gene is TRBV12-3 or TRBV12-4, the J gene TRBJ1-1; possible D gene TRBD1, 5 bases. Between the trimmed V and J ends, which lost 2 bases and 3 bases, there was a span of 7 bases. The CDR3 length is 13 residues. This CDR3 is CASSLRGHTEAFF. The CDR3 DNA sequence: TGTGCCAGCAGTTTAAGGGGCCACACTGAAGCTTTCTTT.

In this sample, this clonotype turned up many times. The chain links TRBV29-1 to TRBJ2-3; the D gene is possibly TRBD2 (6 bases). Germline loops: CDR1 SQVTM, CDR2 ANQGSEA. V lost 3 bases and J lost 7, with 14 bases in between. This CDR3 contains 13 residues. CDR3 amino acids: CSVEGLAMNTQYF. For the CDR3, the DNA is TGCAGCGTTGAGGGACTGGCGATGAATACGCAGTATTTT.

In its sample, this clonotype was seen many times. The rearrangement uses TRBV29-1 and TRBJ1-1, with 9 bases identical to TRBD1. Germline CDR1 SQVTM, CDR2 ANQGSEA. The CDR3 totals 13 residues. Trimming cost V 8 bases and J 3 bases; bases outside gene matches: 7. The CDR3 spells CSSTGGEDTEAFF. The CDR3 DNA reads as TGCAGCTCGACAGGGGGAGAGGACACTGAAGCTTTCTTT.

The chain couples TRBV5-6 to TRBJ2-3; maybe TRBD1 (6 bases). V dropped 6 bases and J dropped 3 bases, with 14 bases sitting between them. CDR1 and CDR2 from the germline V gene are SGHDT and YYEEEE. The CDR3 loop spans 14 amino acids. The CDR3 region is CASNQRGWTDTQYF. DNA of the CDR3: TGTGCCAGCAACCAGAGGGGGTGGACAGATACGCAGTATTTT.

V and J are TRBV20-1 and TRBJ2-3, with TRBD1 matching 10 bases. This CDR3 spans 17 amino acids. The V and J ends lost 1 base and 1 base, in that order; junction bases with no gene match: 8. Germline V lookup: CDR1 DFQATT, CDR2 SNEGSKA (reference sequence). The CDR3 DNA sequence: TGCAGTGCTAGAGCCGACAGGGGGCAATTGGGCACAGATACGCAGTATTTT. As protein: CSARADRGQLGTDTQYF.

The genes are TRBV5-5 and TRBJ1-1; D gene unclear. The CDR3 consists of 13 residues. V lost 0 bases and J 6 bases, leaving 9 bases between the germline ends. Germline CDR1 reads SGHKS; CDR2 reads YYEKEE (reference sequence). The CDR3 sequence: CASSLAGFPEAFF. CDR3 in DNA: TGTGCCAGCAGCTTGGCCGGGTTCCCTGAAGCTTTCTTT.

V is TRBV6-6 and J is TRBJ1-1; TRBD1 is a possible D gene (5 bases). Trimming took off 2 bases at V and 1 base at J, with 20 bases between the two ends. CDR3 length: 18 residues. Germline CDR1 and CDR2: MNHNY and SVGAGI (reference sequence). The CDR3 DNA follows: TGTGCCAGCAGTTACCCTATATCCAGTGCAGGGTCGAACACTGAAGCTTTCTTT. It is translated as CASSYPISSAGSNTEAFF.

This clonotype was counted only a few times. The chain has TRBV7-8 and TRBJ2-7; D is perhaps TRBD2 (6 bases). The CDR3 spans 16 residues. V was shortened by 2 bases and J by 2 bases, with 16 bases between the two germline ends. Per the germline V gene, CDR1 is SGHVS and CDR2 is FQNEAQ. The CDR3 sequence is CASSLRGGAGPYEQYF. The CDR3 nucleotides read TGTGCCAGCAGCTTAAGGGGCGGGGCGGGGCCCTACGAGCAGTACTTC.

In its sample, this clonotype was seen a few times. This rearrangement joins TRBV12-3 or TRBV12-4 to TRBJ2-5; the match to TRBD2 covers 7 bases. The CDR3 length is 13 residues. V was pared by 7 bases and J by 5 bases, with 7 bases of the junction left unmatched. CDR3: CASISGGDETQYF. The CDR3 nucleotides are TGTGCCAGCATCTCGGGAGGTGACGAGACCCAGTACTTC.

In this sample, this clonotype turned up a few times. The rearrangement uses TRBV20-1 and TRBJ2-3; 8 positions match TRBD2. This CDR3 is 14 amino acids long. V gave up 6 bases and J gave up 4 bases; unmatched junction bases: 9. Per the germline V gene, CDR1 is DFQATT and CDR2 is SNEGSKA (reference sequence). The DNA of the CDR3 is TGCAGTGCCGCGATCCAGCGGGGGTCAGATACGCAGTATTTT. Translating it yields CSAAIQRGSDTQYF.

This clonotype was counted between two and nine times. This chain uses TRBV6-6 with TRBJ1-6; 9 bases map to TRBD1. The CDR3 totals 16 residues. CDR1 is MNHNY, CDR2 SVGAGI, per germline (reference sequence). J was trimmed by 7 bases and V by 4 bases; bases with no gene match: 8. CDR3 in DNA: TGTGCCAGCAGTTCCACAGGGGGCTTCGGAAATTCACCCCTCCACTTT. It encodes CASSSTGGFGNSPLHF.

The rearrangement uses TRBV12-3 or TRBV12-4 and TRBJ1-6, with D unresolved. The CDR3 is 15 amino acids. The V gene lost 1 base and the J gene lost 10 bases, with 14 bases spanning the gap. This CDR3 is CASSLDGRRGSPLHF. The CDR3 DNA follows: TGTGCCAGCAGTTTAGACGGGCGGAGAGGGTCACCCCTCCACTTT.

This clonotype was seen repeatedly, ten times or more. The chain combines TRBV5-1 with TRBJ2-1; D perhaps matches TRBD2 (6 bases). The V gene's germline CDR1 is SGHRS and CDR2 YFSETQ. The CDR3 sequence is 15 residues long. Trimming cost V 4 bases and J 2 bases, with 13 bases left between them. Written as DNA, the CDR3 is TGCGCCAGCAGCCCCGACCGGACTACCTACAATGAGCAGTTCTTC. Amino acid sequence: CASSPDRTTYNEQFF. The whole variable domain, remainder taken from reference TRBV5-1 and TRBJ2-1, is KAGVTQTPRYLIKTRGQQVTLSCSPISGHRSVSWYQQTPGQGLQFLFEYFSETQRNKGNFPGRFSGRQFSNSRSEMNVSTLELGDSALYLCASSPDRTTYNEQFFGPGTRLTVL.

This clonotype was picked up a small number of times. The rearrangement links TRBV20-1 to TRBJ2-7; D perhaps matches TRBD1 (5 bases). The germline CDR1 and CDR2 sequences are DFQATT and SNEGSKA (reference sequence). This CDR3 region has 13 residues. The V gene lost 4 bases and the J gene lost 0 bases, with 10 bases spanning the gap. The CDR3 bases are TGCAGTGCTAAGACAGTAAACTCCTACGAGCAGTACTTC. It yields the protein CSAKTVNSYEQYF.

This clonotype was found many times. The chain combines TRBV12-3 or TRBV12-4 with TRBJ2-7; D is uncertain. V was cut by 3 bases and J by 1 base, with 7 bases left in between. CDR3 length: 13 amino acids. For the CDR3, the DNA is TGTGCCAGCAGTTTTACAGTATCCTACGAGCAGTACTTC. Residues: CASSFTVSYEQYF.

This clonotype was detected only a few times. V usage is TRBV20-1 and J usage is TRBJ2-1; tentative D call: TRBD2 (6 bases). Per germline, CDR1 DFQATT and CDR2 SNEGSKA (reference sequence). V shed 1 base and J shed 9 bases, with 19 bases lying between them. The CDR3 runs 15 residues. In DNA, the CDR3 is TGCAGTGCTAGAGGAGGCGGGGAAGGAAGTGGTGAGCAGTTCTTC. As protein: CSARGGGEGSGEQFF.

The chain has TRBV7-8 and TRBJ2-7; D assignment may be TRBD1 or TRBD2 (5 bases each). The CDR3 consists of 15 residues. V dropped 4 bases and J dropped 5 bases, with 18 bases sitting between them. Germline lookup yields CDR1 SGHVS and CDR2 FQNEAQ. Here the CDR3 DNA reads TGTGCCAGCAGCTCAACCGGGACGGGGCCCCACGAGCAGTACTTC. Translation: CASSSTGTGPHEQYF.

The chain is built from TRBV7-6 and TRBJ1-5; no firm D call. The CDR3 runs to 12 residues. V was cut by 1 base and J by 7 bases, with 5 bases left in between. The V gene's germline CDR1 is SGHVS and CDR2 FNYEAQ. CDR3: CASSLDGQPQHF. The CDR3 coding sequence is TGTGCCAGCAGCTTAGATGGCCAGCCCCAGCATTTT.

In its sample, this clonotype was seen a few times. The chain joins TRBV5-1 to TRBJ2-2; 9 nucleotides match TRBD1. Germline CDR1 reads SGHRS; CDR2 reads YFSETQ. V lost 4 bases and J lost 5; bases outside the gene matches: 6. The CDR3 runs 15 residues. The CDR3 loop is CASSAWTGETGELFF. The CDR3 DNA reads TGCGCCAGCAGCGCGTGGACAGGGGAGACCGGGGAGCTGTTTTTT.

There are a few counts of this clonotype. This chain joins TRBV28 and TRBJ2-7, with 16 bases aligning to TRBD2. The CDR3 contains 16 residues. Germline V gene sequence: CDR1 MDHEN, CDR2 SYDVKM. J gave up 4 bases and V 6 bases, and 6 bases lay outside the gene matches. CDR3: CASRGLAGGPGYEQYF. CDR3 nucleotide sequence: TGTGCCAGCAGGGGACTAGCGGGAGGGCCGGGATACGAGCAGTACTTC.

This clonotype was picked up many times. The chain is built from TRBV29-1 and TRBJ1-2; D uncertain. The CDR3 extends over 12 amino acids. V dropped 6 bases and J dropped 5 bases, with 13 bases sitting between them. Germline V gene lookup returns CDR1 SQVTM and CDR2 ANQGSEA. In nucleotides, the CDR3 is TGCAGCGTAACGGACGGAGTTTATGGCTACACCTTC. This sequence encodes CSVTDGVYGYTF.

This clonotype was counted only a few times. The chain links TRBV10-3 to TRBJ1-1, with TRBD1 as a possible D gene (5 bases). CDR1 and CDR2 (germline): ENHRY, SYGVKD. There are 14 residues in the CDR3. The V and J ends lost 6 bases and 6 bases respectively, with 17 bases between them. The CDR3 region is CAIRHQQVGAEAFF. DNA of the CDR3: TGTGCCATCAGACACCAACAGGTGGGGGCTGAAGCTTTCTTT.

This clonotype occurred a few times. The chain uses TRBV4-1 and TRBJ2-3; 11 bases fit TRBD2. J lost 0 bases, V lost 1 base, and 9 bases had no gene match. Germline V gene lookup returns CDR1 MGHRA and CDR2 YSYEKL. This CDR3 has 19 residues. The CDR3 DNA follows: TGCGCCAGCAGCCAAGCGTCTAGCGGGGGGAAACCTAGCACAGATACGCAGTATTTT. It codes for CASSQASSGGKPSTDTQYF.